This TCR beta chain was recovered during a study of T cell changes during pregnancy in multiple sclerosis. Losses at the gene ends were 6 bases for V and 5 bases for J; bases not matched to a gene: 5. The CDR3 sequence is 13 residues long. Germline CDR1 MNHNY, CDR2 SVGAGI (reference sequence). Sequencing used immunoSEQ multiplex PCR; TCRdb keeps in-frame clones, though not all of them. The data show 60,000 to 90,000 clones, around nine tenths seen once. This sequence was found in a female donor in good health, enrolled as a control in a pregnancy study. The sample consisted of peripheral blood, taken in the first trimester of pregnancy. This chain connects TRBV6-6 to TRBJ2-5; 8 nucleotides agree with TRBD1. The CDR3 coding sequence is TGTGCCAGCAGGGACAGGGCGGTGGAGACCCAGTACTTC. It translates to CASRDRAVETQYF.